These 10 T cell receptor beta chains were sequenced from one sample in a study of cytomegalovirus exposure and HLA in healthy donors. PCR involved 60 Vbeta and 13 Jbeta primers. Measured with immunoSEQ multiplex PCR; TCRdb has only the in-frame clones, and not every one. The table has some 180,000 clones, around 80% seen once. The specimen sequenced was PBMCs. The receptors here all came from a girl aged 10 to 17 in good health and CMV-seropositive.

The V call is TRBV11-3, the J call TRBJ1-3; the match to TRBD1 covers 7 bases. The CDR3 length is 15 residues. V was pared by 3 bases and J by 0 bases, with 2 bases of the junction left unmatched. Germline CDR1 is SGHNT and CDR2 is YENEEA. DNA of the CDR3: TGTGCCAGCAGCTTGGGACAGTCCTCTGGAAACACCATATATTTT. Protein product: CASSLGQSSGNTIYF.

The J gene is TRBJ2-1, the V gene TRBV6-5; maybe TRBD2 (6 bases). CDR1 and CDR2 from the germline V gene are MNHEY and SVGAGI. V lost 3 bases to trimming and J lost 7 bases, with 13 bases between them. This CDR3 is 14 amino acids long. The CDR3 DNA reads as TGTGCCAGCAGTTATGGGCTAGCGTCAAATGAGCAGTTCTTC. It translates to CASSYGLASNEQFF.

A few counts support this clone. V is TRBV10-3 and J is TRBJ1-4; D is ambiguous. V was cut by 2 bases and J by 1 base, with 5 bases left in between. The germline V gene encodes CDR1 ENHRY and CDR2 SYGVKD. The CDR3 runs 14 residues. CDR3 nucleotides: TGTGCCATCAGTGAGGGCCTAACTAATGAAAAACTGTTTTTT. Protein: CAISEGLTNEKLFF.

V gene TRBV4-1 combines with J gene TRBJ2-7; 7 bases agree with TRBD1. Germline V gives CDR1 MGHRA, CDR2 YSYEKL. The V and J ends lost 4 bases and 1 base, in that order; junction bases with no gene match: 10. This CDR3 has 16 amino acids. The CDR3 DNA sequence: TGCGCCAGCAGCCGGAAAATTGACAGGGTTTCCTACGAGCAGTACTTC. Protein sequence: CASSRKIDRVSYEQYF.

The chain combines TRBV29-1 with TRBJ1-1; 7 nucleotides agree with TRBD1. Germline V gene sequence: CDR1 SQVTM, CDR2 ANQGSEA. The CDR3 length is 13 residues. The trim removed 5 bases at V and 5 bases at J, leaving 8 bases unmatched. CDR3 coding DNA: TGCAGCGTTCCATGGACAGGCGGGACTGAAGCTTTCTTT. This gives the protein CSVPWTGGTEAFF. Full variable domain (rest looked up from reference TRBV29-1 and TRBJ1-1): SAVISQKPSRDICQRGTSLTIQCQVDSQVTMMFWYRQQPGQSLTLIATANQGSEATYESGFVIDKFPISRPNLTFSTLTVSNMSPEDSSIYLCSVPWTGGTEAFFGQGTRLTVV.

The chain uses TRBV7-3 and TRBJ2-7, with D perhaps TRBD1 (6 bases). The V end lost 6 bases, the J end lost 3 bases, and 18 bases lay between the germline ends. CDR3 length: 15 amino acids. CDR1 is SGHTA, CDR2 FQGTGA, per germline. For the CDR3, the DNA is TGTGCCAGCAGGACCCCGGGACACGACCACTACGAGCAGTACTTC. Encoded protein: CASRTPGHDHYEQYF.

The chain combines TRBV6-1 with TRBJ1-1, with D tentatively TRBD1 (5 bases). Trimming took off 4 bases at V and 3 bases at J, with 15 bases between the two ends. The CDR3 length is 15 residues. CDR1 is MNHNS, CDR2 SASEGT, per germline. Here the CDR3 reads CASSVAPGGDTEAFF. The CDR3 nucleotides are TGTGCCAGCAGTGTGGCCCCGGGAGGGGACACTGAAGCTTTCTTT.

This clone showed up just once. The rearrangement joins TRBV29-1 to TRBJ2-7; possible D gene TRBD1, 6 bases. Trimming removed 6 bases at V and 5 bases at J, with 17 bases between. Germline V gives CDR1 SQVTM, CDR2 ANQGSEA. This CDR3 comprises 13 residues. For the CDR3, the DNA is TGCAGCGTAGGACAGAGGCGTCAGAACGAGCAGTACTTC. Encoded protein: CSVGQRRQNEQYF.

The gene calls are TRBV6-1 and TRBJ2-7, with a tentative D call TRBD2 (6 bases). This CDR3 region has 15 residues. V was shortened by 2 bases and J by 3 bases, with 14 bases between the two germline ends. Germline V gene sequence: CDR1 MNHNS, CDR2 SASEGT. The CDR3 sequence is CASSELPLGGYEQYF. In DNA form, the CDR3 reads TGTGCCAGCAGTGAATTGCCGTTGGGGGGCTACGAGCAGTACTTC.

The CDR3 sequence is CAWSPRGFQPQHF. CDR3 DNA: TGTGCCTGGAGCCCTAGGGGGTTCCAGCCCCAGCATTTT. V is TRBV30 and J is TRBJ1-5; tentatively, D is TRBD1 (6 bases). Trimming took off 3 bases at V and 7 bases at J, with 13 bases between the two ends. The CDR3 sequence is 13 residues long. Germline values: CDR1 GTSNPN, CDR2 SVGIG (reference sequence).